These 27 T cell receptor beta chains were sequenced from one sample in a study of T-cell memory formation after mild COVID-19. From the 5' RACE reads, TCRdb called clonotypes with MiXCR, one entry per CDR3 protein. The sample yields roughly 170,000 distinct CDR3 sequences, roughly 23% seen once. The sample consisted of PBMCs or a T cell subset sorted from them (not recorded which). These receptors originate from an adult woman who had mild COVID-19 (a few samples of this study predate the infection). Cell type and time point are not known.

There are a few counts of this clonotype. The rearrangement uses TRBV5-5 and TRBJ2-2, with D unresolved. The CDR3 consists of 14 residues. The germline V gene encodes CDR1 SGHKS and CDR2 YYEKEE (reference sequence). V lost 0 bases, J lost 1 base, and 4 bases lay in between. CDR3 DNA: TGTGCCAGCAGCTTGGACAAGAACACCGGGGAGCTGTTTTTT. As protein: CASSLDKNTGELFF.

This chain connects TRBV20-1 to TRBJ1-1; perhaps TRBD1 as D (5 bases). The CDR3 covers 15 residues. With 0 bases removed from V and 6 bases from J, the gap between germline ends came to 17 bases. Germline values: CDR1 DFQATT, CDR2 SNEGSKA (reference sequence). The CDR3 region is CSARDPGQPYPEAFF. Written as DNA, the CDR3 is TGCAGTGCTAGAGATCCCGGACAACCGTATCCTGAAGCTTTCTTT.

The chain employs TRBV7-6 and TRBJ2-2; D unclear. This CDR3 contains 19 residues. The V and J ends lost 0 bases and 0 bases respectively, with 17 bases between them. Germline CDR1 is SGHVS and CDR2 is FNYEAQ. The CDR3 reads CASSLAPGSPSANTGELFF. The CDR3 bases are TGTGCCAGCAGCTTAGCGCCAGGTAGTCCCAGTGCGAACACCGGGGAGCTGTTTTTT.

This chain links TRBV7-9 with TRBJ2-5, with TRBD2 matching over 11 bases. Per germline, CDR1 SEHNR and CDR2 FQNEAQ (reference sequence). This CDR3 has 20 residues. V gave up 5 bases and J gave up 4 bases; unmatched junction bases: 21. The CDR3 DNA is TGTGCCAGCAGCACCGTTCTAGCCGGGACTAGCGGAGCCCCCAGAGAGACCCAGTACTTC. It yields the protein CASSTVLAGTSGAPRETQYF.

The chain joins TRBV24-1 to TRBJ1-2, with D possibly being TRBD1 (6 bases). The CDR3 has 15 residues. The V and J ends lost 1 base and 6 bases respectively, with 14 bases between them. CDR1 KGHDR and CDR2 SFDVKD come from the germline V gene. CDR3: CATSDFSGGAHGYTF. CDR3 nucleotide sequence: TGTGCCACCAGTGATTTCTCCGGGGGCGCTCATGGCTACACCTTC.

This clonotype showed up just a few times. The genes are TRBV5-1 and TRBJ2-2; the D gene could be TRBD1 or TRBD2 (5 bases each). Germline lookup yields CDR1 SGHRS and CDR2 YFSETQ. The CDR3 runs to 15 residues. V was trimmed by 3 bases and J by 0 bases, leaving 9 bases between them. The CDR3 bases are TGCGCCAGCAGCTGGGACGGTTCGAACACCGGGGAGCTGTTTTTT. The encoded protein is CASSWDGSNTGELFF.

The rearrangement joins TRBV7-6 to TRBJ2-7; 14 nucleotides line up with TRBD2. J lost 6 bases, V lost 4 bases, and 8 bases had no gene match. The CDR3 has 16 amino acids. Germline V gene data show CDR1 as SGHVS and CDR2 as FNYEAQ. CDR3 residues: CASSSGLAGVAAEQYF. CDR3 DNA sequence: TGTGCCAGCAGCTCGGGACTAGCGGGAGTTGCTGCCGAGCAGTACTTC.

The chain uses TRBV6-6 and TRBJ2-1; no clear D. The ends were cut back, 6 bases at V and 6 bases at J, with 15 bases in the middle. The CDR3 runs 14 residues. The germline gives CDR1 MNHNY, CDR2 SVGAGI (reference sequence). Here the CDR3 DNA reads TGTGCCAGCAGCGACAAGTACGGTTCCAATGAGCAGTTCTTC. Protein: CASSDKYGSNEQFF.

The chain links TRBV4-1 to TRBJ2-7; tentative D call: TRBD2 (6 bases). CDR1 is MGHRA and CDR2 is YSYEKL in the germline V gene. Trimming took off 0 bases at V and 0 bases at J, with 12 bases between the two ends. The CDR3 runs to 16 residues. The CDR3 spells CASSQDPAGNSYEQYF. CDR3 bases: TGCGCCAGCAGCCAAGATCCGGCGGGGAACTCCTACGAGCAGTACTTC.

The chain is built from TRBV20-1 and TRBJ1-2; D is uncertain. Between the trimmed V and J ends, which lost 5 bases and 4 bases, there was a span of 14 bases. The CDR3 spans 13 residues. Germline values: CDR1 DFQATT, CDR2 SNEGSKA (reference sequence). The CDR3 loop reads CSARPNSFYGYTF. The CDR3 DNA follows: TGCAGTGCTCGTCCAAACAGTTTCTATGGCTACACCTTC.

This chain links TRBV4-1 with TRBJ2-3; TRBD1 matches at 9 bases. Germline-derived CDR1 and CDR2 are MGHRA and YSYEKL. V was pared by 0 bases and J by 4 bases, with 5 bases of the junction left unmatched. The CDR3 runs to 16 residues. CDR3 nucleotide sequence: TGCGCCAGCAGCCAAGAATGGGACAGGGTAGCAGATACGCAGTATTTT. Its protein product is CASSQEWDRVADTQYF.

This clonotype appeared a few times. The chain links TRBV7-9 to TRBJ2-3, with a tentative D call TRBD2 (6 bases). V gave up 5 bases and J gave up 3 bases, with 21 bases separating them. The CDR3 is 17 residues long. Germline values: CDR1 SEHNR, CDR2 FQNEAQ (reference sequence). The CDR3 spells CASSALLRGVWTDTQYF. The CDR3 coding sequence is TGTGCCAGCAGCGCCCTCCTGCGCGGGGTCTGGACAGATACGCAGTATTTT. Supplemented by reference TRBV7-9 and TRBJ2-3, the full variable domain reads DTGVSQNPRHKITKRGQNVTFRCDPISEHNRLYWYRQTLGQGPEFLTYFQNEAQLEKSRLLSDRFSAERPKGSFSTLEIQRTEQGDSAMYLCASSALLRGVWTDTQYFGPGTRLTVL.

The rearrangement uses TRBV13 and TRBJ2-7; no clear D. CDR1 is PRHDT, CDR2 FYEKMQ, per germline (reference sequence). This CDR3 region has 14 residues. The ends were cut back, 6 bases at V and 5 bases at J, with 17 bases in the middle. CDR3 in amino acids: CASSKLGPPHEQYF. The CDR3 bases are TGTGCCAGCAGTAAACTCGGGCCTCCCCACGAGCAGTACTTC.

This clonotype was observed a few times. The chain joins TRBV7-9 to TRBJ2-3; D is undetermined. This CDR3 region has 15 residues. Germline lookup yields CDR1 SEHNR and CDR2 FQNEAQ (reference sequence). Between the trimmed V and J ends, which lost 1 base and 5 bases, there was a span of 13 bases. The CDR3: CASSLGLHGGDTQYF. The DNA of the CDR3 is TGTGCCAGCAGCTTAGGGCTACACGGCGGAGATACGCAGTATTTT.

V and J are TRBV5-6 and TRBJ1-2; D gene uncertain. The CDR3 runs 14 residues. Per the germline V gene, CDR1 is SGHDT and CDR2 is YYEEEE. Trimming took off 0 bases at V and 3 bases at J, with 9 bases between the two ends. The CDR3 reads CASSLGREYYGYTF. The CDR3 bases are TGTGCCAGCAGCTTGGGGAGGGAGTACTATGGCTACACCTTC.

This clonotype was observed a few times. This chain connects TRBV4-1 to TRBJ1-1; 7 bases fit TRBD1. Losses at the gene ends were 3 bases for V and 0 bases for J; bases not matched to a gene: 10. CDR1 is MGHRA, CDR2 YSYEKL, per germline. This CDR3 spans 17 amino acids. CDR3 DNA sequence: TGCGCCAGCAGCCACTTACCCGGGACAGCCATGAACACTGAAGCTTTCTTT. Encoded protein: CASSHLPGTAMNTEAFF.

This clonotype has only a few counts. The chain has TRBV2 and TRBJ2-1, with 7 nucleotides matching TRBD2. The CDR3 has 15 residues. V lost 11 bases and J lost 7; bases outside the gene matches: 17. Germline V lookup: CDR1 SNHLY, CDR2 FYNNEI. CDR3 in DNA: TGTGCCTGCCTGCAGGGAGGGGCGCGAAGGAATGAGCAGTTCTTC. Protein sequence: CACLQGGARRNEQFF.

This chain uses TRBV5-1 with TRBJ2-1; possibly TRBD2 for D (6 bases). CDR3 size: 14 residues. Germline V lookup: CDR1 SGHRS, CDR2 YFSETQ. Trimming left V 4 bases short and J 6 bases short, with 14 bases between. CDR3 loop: CASSEGLRGNEQFF. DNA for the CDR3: TGCGCCAGCAGCGAGGGACTCCGGGGCAATGAGCAGTTCTTC.

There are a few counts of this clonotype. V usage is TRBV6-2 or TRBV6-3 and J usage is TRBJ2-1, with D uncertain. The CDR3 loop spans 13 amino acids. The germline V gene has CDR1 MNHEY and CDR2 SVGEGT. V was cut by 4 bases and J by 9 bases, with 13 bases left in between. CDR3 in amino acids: CASSSLSLIEQFF. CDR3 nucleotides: TGTGCCAGCAGTTCCCTCTCCCTGATTGAGCAGTTCTTC.

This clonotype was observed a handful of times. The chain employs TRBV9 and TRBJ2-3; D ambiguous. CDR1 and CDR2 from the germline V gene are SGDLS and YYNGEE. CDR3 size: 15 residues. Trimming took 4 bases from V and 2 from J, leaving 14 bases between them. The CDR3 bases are TGTGCCAGCAGCCGGTCGGGCGTGATCACAGATACGCAGTATTTT. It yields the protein CASSRSGVITDTQYF.

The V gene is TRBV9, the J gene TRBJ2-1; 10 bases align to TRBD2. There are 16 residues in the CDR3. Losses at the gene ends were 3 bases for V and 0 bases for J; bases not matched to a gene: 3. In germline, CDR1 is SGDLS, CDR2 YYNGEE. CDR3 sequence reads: CASSGPSGGSYNEQFF. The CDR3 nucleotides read TGTGCCAGCAGCGGCCCTAGCGGGGGCTCCTACAATGAGCAGTTCTTC.

The CDR3 here is CASSLWDIYEQYF. CDR3 in DNA: TGTGCCAGCAGTTTATGGGACATCTACGAGCAGTACTTC. The rearrangement links TRBV12-3 or TRBV12-4 to TRBJ2-7, with D maybe TRBD1 (6 bases). V lost 2 bases to trimming and J lost 3 bases, with 8 bases between them. The CDR3 is 13 residues long.

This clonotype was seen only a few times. CDR3 sequence (DNA): TGCGCCAGCAGCAAAGGGCCAGGTGAACCGGGGGAGCAGTTCTTC. This sequence encodes CASSKGPGEPGEQFF. The rearrangement links TRBV4-3 to TRBJ2-1; maybe TRBD2 (5 bases). The CDR3 has 15 residues. Trimming took off 5 bases at V and 10 bases at J, with 21 bases between the two ends. Per germline, CDR1 LGHNA and CDR2 YSLEER.

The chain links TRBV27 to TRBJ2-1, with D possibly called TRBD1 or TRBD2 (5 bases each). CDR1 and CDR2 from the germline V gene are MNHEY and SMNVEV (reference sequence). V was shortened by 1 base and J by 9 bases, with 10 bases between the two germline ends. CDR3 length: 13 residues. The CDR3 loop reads CASSLLAGGEQFF. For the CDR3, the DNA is TGTGCCAGCAGTTTATTGGCTGGGGGTGAGCAGTTCTTC.

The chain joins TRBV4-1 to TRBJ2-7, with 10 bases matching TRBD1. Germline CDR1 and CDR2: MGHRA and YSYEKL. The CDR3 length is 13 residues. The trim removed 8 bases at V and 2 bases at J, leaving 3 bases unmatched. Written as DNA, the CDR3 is TGCGCCAGCGGGGACAGGGGAGCCTACGAGCAGTACTTC. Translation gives CASGDRGAYEQYF.

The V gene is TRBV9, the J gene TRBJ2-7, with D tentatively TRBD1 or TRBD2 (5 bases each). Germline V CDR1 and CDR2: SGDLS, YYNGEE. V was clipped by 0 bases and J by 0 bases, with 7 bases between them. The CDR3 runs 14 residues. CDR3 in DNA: TGTGCCAGCAGCGTAGTTGGGACCTCCTACGAGCAGTACTTC. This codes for CASSVVGTSYEQYF.

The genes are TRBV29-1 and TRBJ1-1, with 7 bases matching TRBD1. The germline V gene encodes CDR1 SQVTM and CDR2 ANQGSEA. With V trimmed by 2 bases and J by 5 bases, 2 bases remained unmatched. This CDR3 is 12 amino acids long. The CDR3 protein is CSVESGQTEAFF. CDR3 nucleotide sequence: TGCAGCGTTGAATCGGGACAGACTGAAGCTTTCTTT.